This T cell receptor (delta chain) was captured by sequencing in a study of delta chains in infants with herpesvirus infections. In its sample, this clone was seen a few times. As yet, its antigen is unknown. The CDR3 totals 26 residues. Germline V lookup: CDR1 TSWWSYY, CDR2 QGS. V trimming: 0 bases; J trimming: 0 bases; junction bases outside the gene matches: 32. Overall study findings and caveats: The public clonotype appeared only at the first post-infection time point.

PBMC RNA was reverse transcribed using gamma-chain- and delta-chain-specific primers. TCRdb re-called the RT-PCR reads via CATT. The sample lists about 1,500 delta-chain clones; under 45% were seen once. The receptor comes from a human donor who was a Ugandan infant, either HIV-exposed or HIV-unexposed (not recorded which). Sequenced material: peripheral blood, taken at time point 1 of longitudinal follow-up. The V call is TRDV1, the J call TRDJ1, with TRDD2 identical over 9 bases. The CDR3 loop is CALGELTTTLAFLHRASPPYTDKLIF. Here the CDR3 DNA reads TGTGCTCTTGGGGAACTAACCACTACATTGGCCTTCCTACATCGGGCCTCCCCCCCTTACACCGATAAACTCATCTTT.